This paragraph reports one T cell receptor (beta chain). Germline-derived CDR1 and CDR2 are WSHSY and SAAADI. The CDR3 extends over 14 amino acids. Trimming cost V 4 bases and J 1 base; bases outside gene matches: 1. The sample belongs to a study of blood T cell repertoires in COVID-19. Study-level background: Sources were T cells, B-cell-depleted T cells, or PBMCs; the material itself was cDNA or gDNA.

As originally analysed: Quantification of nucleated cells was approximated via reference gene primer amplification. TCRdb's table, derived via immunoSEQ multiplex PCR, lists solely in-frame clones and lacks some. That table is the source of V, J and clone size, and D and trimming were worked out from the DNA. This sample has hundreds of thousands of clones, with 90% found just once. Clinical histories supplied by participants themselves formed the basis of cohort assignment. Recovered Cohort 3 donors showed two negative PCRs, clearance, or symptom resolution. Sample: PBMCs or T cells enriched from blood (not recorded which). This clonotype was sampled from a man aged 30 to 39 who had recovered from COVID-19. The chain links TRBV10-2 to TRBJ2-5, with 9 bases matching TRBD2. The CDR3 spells CASSGTSAQETQYF. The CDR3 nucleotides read TGCGCCAGCAGTGGGACTAGCGCCCAAGAGACCCAGTACTTC.